Given below is one TCR beta chain in context. Each sample yielded at least 5 micrograms of PBMC total RNA. CDR1 and CDR2 from the germline V gene are SNHLY and FYNNEI. The CDR3 sequence is 14 residues long. Trimming took 6 bases from V and 3 from J; bases not matched to a gene: 7. The use of a sample-barcoded 5' primer and a J-beta primer mix characterized a second PCR of about 7 to 12 cycles. TCRdb used MiXCR to reprocess the 5' RACE reads, holding one entry per CDR3 protein. The data hold 750,000 to 950,000 distinct CDR3 sequences, with about 26% observed a single time. The source of the sample is a study of blood T cells in healthy people across ages. The same data also contributed to another study, on T cells of mothers and their children. That work contributes: The output of TCR recombination is shaped by thymic selection similarly in related and unrelated pairs.

The chain is built from TRBV2 and TRBJ2-5, with 7 bases identical to TRBD1. Sequenced: blood. The sequence was obtained from a boy aged 5-17 years in good health. The DNA of the CDR3 is TGTGCCAGCAGCGACACAGGGGCGGAAGAGACCCAGTACTTC. It translates to CASSDTGAEETQYF. The entire variable domain, with the rest obtained from reference TRBV2 and TRBJ2-5, is as follows: EPEVTQTPSHQVTQMGQEVILRCVPISNHLYFYWYRQILGQKVEFLVSFYNNEISEKSEIFDDQFSVERPDGSNFTLKIRSTKLEDSAMYFCASSDTGAEETQYFGPGTRLLVL.